This T cell receptor (beta chain) was observed in a study of control samples from healthy donors and cancer patients. The germline V gene has CDR1 LNHDA and CDR2 SQIVND (reference sequence). This CDR3 has 13 residues. V lost 2 bases and J 1 base, leaving 3 bases between the germline ends. Profiled with immunoSEQ multiplex PCR; TCRdb holds only in-frame clones, not every one. The sample consists of approximately 89,000 clones, approximately 81% of them appearing once. This receptor was identified in a woman aged 40 to 50 in good health. The source material was blood. The gene calls are TRBV19 and TRBJ1-5; D remains unclear. CDR3 nucleotides: TGTGCCAGTAGTATACAGAGCAATCAGCCCCAGCATTTT. Its translation is CASSIQSNQPQHF.